The 30 T cell receptor beta chains given below trace back to one sample, sequenced in a study of shared clonotypes between healthy human individuals. The data were produced by immunoSEQ multiplex PCR, yet TCRdb's version contains in-frame clones alone and is incomplete. The sample contains some 500,000 clones, around 80% of which appear only once. The sequenced material came from PBMCs. The receptor source for this set is a woman aged 40 to 50 in good health. Some clones in this sample may be carry-over from other donors' samples.

CDR3 nucleotides: TGTGCCAGTAGGGGACAGGGCCCCCAGAATGAGCAGTTCTTC. Its translation: CASRGQGPQNEQFF. The genes are TRBV19 and TRBJ2-1, with 9 bases lining up with TRBD1. Germline loops: CDR1 LNHDA, CDR2 SQIVND (reference sequence). V gave up 6 bases and J gave up 7 bases; unmatched junction bases: 7. The CDR3 contains 14 residues.

In its sample, this clone was seen once. The chain is built from TRBV2 and TRBJ2-7; 8 bases match TRBD1. This CDR3 region has 14 residues. V dropped 4 bases and J dropped 6; count of bases not matched to a gene: 8. Germline V gene sequence: CDR1 SNHLY, CDR2 FYNNEI. The CDR3 spells CASSGTPGGLEQYF. CDR3 DNA: TGTGCCAGCAGTGGAACCCCAGGGGGCCTCGAGCAGTACTTC.

This clone was seen a handful of times. The chain couples TRBV4-2 to TRBJ2-2, with D uncertain. This CDR3 has 17 amino acids. V was shortened by 4 bases and J by 0 bases, with 15 bases between the two germline ends. Germline V lookup: CDR1 LGHNA, CDR2 YNFKEQ. CDR3 residues: CASSPQPAATNTGELFF. CDR3 in DNA: TGTGCCAGCAGCCCTCAGCCAGCAGCGACGAACACCGGGGAGCTGTTTTTT.

This sequence joins TRBV7-2 and TRBJ2-2; D may correspond to TRBD1 or TRBD2 (5 bases each). Trimming removed 1 base from V and 5 bases from J, with 17 bases in between. The CDR3 runs to 17 residues. Germline V gene sequence: CDR1 SGHTA, CDR2 FQGNSA. The CDR3 bases are TGTGCCAGCAGCTTAGTATGGGGCTCAGAGGGGACCGGGGAGCTGTTTTTT. Translation: CASSLVWGSEGTGELFF.

A word on this clone: A single base is all that separates this from a far larger clone, so a read error is likely. The rearrangement joins TRBV30 to TRBJ2-1, with D perhaps TRBD1 (6 bases). Looked up from germline, CDR1 is GTSNPN and CDR2 is SVGIG (reference sequence). There are 12 residues in the CDR3. With 2 bases removed from V and 9 bases from J, the gap between germline ends came to 11 bases. The chain's CDR3 is CAWSQGPSEQFF. The CDR3 DNA follows: TGTGCCTGGAGTCAGGGGCCCAGTGAGCAGTTCTTC.

V usage is TRBV7-2 and J usage is TRBJ2-3; 7 bases fit TRBD2. This CDR3 is built from 15 residues. Germline loops: CDR1 SGHTA, CDR2 FQGNSA. J gave up 3 bases and V 5 bases, and 8 bases lay outside the gene matches. The CDR3 region is CASSPTRGYTDTQYF. The CDR3, as DNA: TGTGCCAGCAGCCCAACGCGGGGGTATACAGATACGCAGTATTTT. The whole variable domain, filled in from reference TRBV7-2 and TRBJ2-3, reads GAGVSQSPSNKVTEKGKDVELRCDPISGHTALYWYRQSLGQGLEFLIYFQGNSAPDKSGLPSDRFSAERTGGSVSTLTIQRTQQEDSAVYLCASSPTRGYTDTQYFGPGTRLTVL.

V gene TRBV2 combines with J gene TRBJ2-1, with a weak D call TRBD2 (5 bases). The germline V gene encodes CDR1 SNHLY and CDR2 FYNNEI. The CDR3 covers 15 residues. V was pared by 3 bases and J by 8 bases, with 17 bases between. The CDR3 bases are TGTGCCAGCAGTGAGACCAGGCTCGAGGGCTATGAGCAGTTCTTC. Encoded protein: CASSETRLEGYEQFF.

This clone showed up just a few times. V usage is TRBV28 and J usage is TRBJ2-7; tentative D call: TRBD1 (5 bases). The CDR3 sequence is 12 residues long. V was shortened by 8 bases and J by 0 bases, with 8 bases between the two germline ends. CDR1 MDHEN and CDR2 SYDVKM come from the germline V gene. The chain's CDR3 is CASGRASYEQYF. CDR3 coding DNA: TGTGCCAGCGGCAGGGCCTCCTACGAGCAGTACTTC.

This clone was detected once. This chain uses TRBV28 with TRBJ1-2; the match to TRBD1 covers 10 bases. The CDR3 contains 14 residues. The V segment lost 6 bases and the J segment 4 bases; nucleotides outside the gene matches: 5. Per the germline V gene, CDR1 is MDHEN and CDR2 is SYDVKM. CDR3 nucleotides: TGTGCCAGCAGAGGACAGGGGGGCCCCTATGGCTACACCTTC. Protein sequence: CASRGQGGPYGYTF.

V gene TRBV7-9 combines with J gene TRBJ2-5; 9 bases align to TRBD1. CDR1 is SEHNR and CDR2 is FQNEAQ in the germline V gene (reference sequence). J lost 2 bases, V lost 6 bases, and 4 bases had no gene match. This CDR3 has 14 residues. The CDR3 nucleotides read TGTGCCAGCAGATTGGGGACAGGGCAAGAGACCCAGTACTTC. It translates to CASRLGTGQETQYF.

This chain uses TRBV2 with TRBJ2-2; the D gene is possibly TRBD2 (5 bases). Germline V CDR1 and CDR2: SNHLY, FYNNEI. The V end lost 6 bases, the J end lost 3 bases, and 14 bases lay between the germline ends. The CDR3 loop spans 15 amino acids. In nucleotides, the CDR3 is TGTGCCAGCAGGACCCAGGTCGGGGACACCGGGGAGCTGTTTTTT. As protein: CASRTQVGDTGELFF.

This clone was counted only a few times. The V gene is TRBV28, the J gene TRBJ1-4; perhaps TRBD1 as D (5 bases). The CDR3 consists of 15 residues. V lost 8 bases and J lost 4, with 17 bases in between. Germline lookup yields CDR1 MDHEN and CDR2 SYDVKM. The CDR3 spells CASLSPGRINEKLFF. CDR3 nucleotide sequence: TGTGCCAGCTTAAGTCCGGGACGTATTAATGAAAAACTGTTTTTT.

The chain combines TRBV19 with TRBJ2-1, with D perhaps being TRBD1 or TRBD2 (5 bases each). Germline V gene lookup returns CDR1 LNHDA and CDR2 SQIVND (reference sequence). V was shortened by 3 bases and J by 4 bases, with 19 bases between the two germline ends. There are 17 residues in the CDR3. The CDR3 sequence: CASSIGPRAGRYNEQFF. The DNA of the CDR3 is TGTGCCAGTAGTATTGGGCCGAGGGCAGGGAGATACAATGAGCAGTTCTTC.

This chain joins TRBV7-2 and TRBJ2-7; no clear D. This CDR3 comprises 13 residues. The germline V gene has CDR1 SGHTA and CDR2 FQGNSA. V lost 5 bases to trimming and J lost 3 bases, with 11 bases between them. The CDR3 region has the DNA TGTGCCAGCAGCCCTCCCACCGGCTACGAGCAGTACTTC. Protein: CASSPPTGYEQYF.

This chain joins TRBV4-1 and TRBJ2-3, with TRBD2 matching 7 bases. Germline loops: CDR1 MGHRA, CDR2 YSYEKL. V dropped 6 bases and J dropped 3; count of bases not matched to a gene: 15. The CDR3 consists of 17 residues. CDR3 sequence: CASSPTKLASGTDTQYF. CDR3 in DNA: TGCGCCAGCAGTCCCACGAAACTAGCGTCCGGGACAGATACGCAGTATTTT.

The V gene is TRBV11-2, the J gene TRBJ2-2, with D perhaps TRBD2 (5 bases). With 5 bases removed from V and 5 bases from J, the gap between germline ends came to 15 bases. Per germline, CDR1 SGHAT and CDR2 FQNNGV. There are 15 residues in the CDR3. CDR3 region: CASSPAGLRTGELFF. The CDR3 bases are TGTGCCAGCAGCCCAGCCGGACTGAGAACCGGGGAGCTGTTTTTT.

V and J are TRBV5-1 and TRBJ2-1; 9 nucleotides align to TRBD2. V trimming: 4 bases; J trimming: 8 bases; junction bases outside the gene matches: 13. CDR1 is SGHRS and CDR2 is YFSETQ in the germline V gene. CDR3 length: 16 residues. The CDR3, as DNA: TGCGCCAGCAGCGTCGCAGGGGGGCTAGCGGGATATGAGCAGTTCTTC. It yields the protein CASSVAGGLAGYEQFF.

The chain joins TRBV30 to TRBJ2-7; D assignment may be TRBD1 or TRBD2 (5 bases each). The germline CDR1 and CDR2 sequences are GTSNPN and SVGIG (reference sequence). Trimming took off 2 bases at V and 4 bases at J, with 12 bases between the two ends. The CDR3 length is 13 residues. The CDR3 DNA reads TGTGCCTGGAGTCTTCAGGGAGCGTACGAGCAGTACTTC. This translates into CAWSLQGAYEQYF.

This clone has just one count. A far more abundant clone sits one base away, making this likely a read error. The conserved phenylalanine or tryptophan normally closing the CDR3 is absent here, so this likely arose from a read error. The chain links TRBV6-6 to TRBJ1-1; a possible D gene is TRBD1 (6 bases). Germline CDR1 MNHNY, CDR2 SVGAGI (reference sequence). The CDR3 spans 14 residues. Trimming stripped 5 bases from V and 7 bases from J, with 17 bases between. The CDR3, as DNA: TGTGCCAGCAGTGGACTGGGGGGGGGCGGTGAAGCTTTCCTT. It yields the protein CASSGLGGGGEAFL.

A remark on this clone: Being one base from a much bigger clone, this may be a read error. The genes are TRBV2 and TRBJ2-6; D remains unclear. From germline, CDR1 is SNHLY and CDR2 FYNNEI. The CDR3 has 14 amino acids. Trimming took off 6 bases at V and 3 bases at J, with 9 bases between the two ends. The CDR3 reads CASSTAYGANVLTF. The CDR3 bases are TGTGCCAGCAGCACGGCCTATGGGGCCAACGTCCTGACTTTC.

This rearrangement joins TRBV6-5 to TRBJ1-2; TRBD1 might be the D (6 bases). Trimming shortened V by 0 bases and J by 8 bases, and 19 bases separated the two germline ends. The CDR3 extends over 16 amino acids. CDR1 MNHEY and CDR2 SVGAGI come from the germline V gene. Written as DNA, the CDR3 is TGTGCCAGCAGTTACTCGAATCCCACAGGGAAGGGCGGCTACACCTTC. Translating it yields CASSYSNPTGKGGYTF.

The chain carries TRBV7-9 and TRBJ2-2; a weak D match, TRBD1 (6 bases). CDR1 SEHNR and CDR2 FQNEAQ come from the germline V gene (reference sequence). There are 17 residues in the CDR3. Trimming removed 0 bases from V and 4 bases from J, with 15 bases in between. CDR3 sequence (DNA): TGTGCCAGCAGCTTAGCCTACAGGGTCGAAGGCACCGGGGAGCTGTTTTTT. This gives the protein CASSLAYRVEGTGELFF.

Here the CDR3 DNA reads TGTGCCAGCAGCGTAGACGTTAGCGCAGATACGCAGTATTTT. As protein: CASSVDVSADTQYF. This chain uses TRBV9 with TRBJ2-3; weak D call: TRBD2 (5 bases). Germline V gives CDR1 SGDLS, CDR2 YYNGEE. This CDR3 is 14 amino acids long. V was shortened by 0 bases and J by 4 bases, with 9 bases between the two germline ends.

Comment on this clone: Other DNA sequences of this sample code for an identical CDR3. V usage is TRBV7-3 and J usage is TRBJ2-7, with D unresolved. Germline V gene sequence: CDR1 SGHTA, CDR2 FQGTGA. The CDR3 sequence is 14 residues long. The V gene lost 1 base and the J gene lost 0 bases, with 7 bases spanning the gap. The DNA of the CDR3 is TGTGCCAGCAGCTTAATGGGTAGCTCCTACGAGCAGTACTTC. Protein sequence: CASSLMGSSYEQYF.

A single count supports this clone. The CDR3 DNA is TGTGCCAGCAGCTTTAAACTAGCGGCGAACATTCAGTACTTC. This encodes CASSFKLAANIQYF. This chain links TRBV5-4 with TRBJ2-4, with 8 bases identical to TRBD2. Looked up from germline, CDR1 is SGHNT and CDR2 is YYREEE (reference sequence). The V and J ends lost 2 bases and 7 bases, in that order; junction bases with no gene match: 5. The CDR3 runs to 14 residues.

This chain connects TRBV20-1 to TRBJ2-7, with D unclear. Germline CDR1 DFQATT, CDR2 SNEGSKA (reference sequence). V lost 1 base and J 6 bases, leaving 4 bases between the germline ends. CDR3 length: 10 residues. The CDR3 DNA sequence: TGCAGTGCTAGAGGGACCGAGCAGTACTTC. Amino acid sequence: CSARGTEQYF.

The chain carries TRBV6-1 and TRBJ2-7; 8 positions agree with TRBD1. Germline CDR1 reads MNHNS; CDR2 reads SASEGT. With V trimmed by 6 bases and J by 7 bases, 11 bases remained unmatched. This CDR3 contains 14 residues. The CDR3 protein is CASSAGQGNGEQYF. The CDR3 bases are TGTGCCAGCAGCGCCGGACAGGGCAATGGGGAGCAGTACTTC.

This chain links TRBV21-1 with TRBJ1-4. TRBV21-1 is annotated as a pseudogene. The CDR3 runs 19 residues. The CDR3 DNA is TGTGCCAGCAGCATTCTCGGGATATTGTGCAGGGTTGGTAATGAAAAACTGTTTTTT. Its protein product is CASSILGILCRVGNEKLFF.

The chain joins TRBV6-6 to TRBJ2-1; 7 bases agree with TRBD2. V gave up 7 bases and J gave up 0 bases; unmatched junction bases: 6. There are 15 residues in the CDR3. The germline CDR1 and CDR2 sequences are MNHNY and SVGAGI (reference sequence). The CDR3 DNA sequence: TGTGCCAGCATCCCTCGGGAGGTCTCCTACAATGAGCAGTTCTTC. This encodes CASIPREVSYNEQFF.

This chain connects TRBV5-4 to TRBJ2-7, with 12 bases identical to TRBD2. This CDR3 has 16 residues. Germline V gives CDR1 SGHNT, CDR2 YYREEE (reference sequence). Trimming cost V 4 bases and J 4 bases; bases outside gene matches: 9. This chain's CDR3 is CASSPASGRAGYEQYF. As DNA, the CDR3 is TGTGCCAGCAGCCCGGCTAGCGGGAGGGCCGGGTACGAGCAGTACTTC.